This is a list of T cell receptor beta chains from one sample in a study of control samples from healthy donors and cancer patients. TCRdb's copy holds only in-frame clones and misses some; the assay was immunoSEQ multiplex PCR. The repertoire has tens of thousands of clones, 85% to 95% of them found once; the top ten carry about 1.5%. The specimen sequenced was blood. The receptors come from a woman in her thirties in good health. Each CDR3 is given with its conserved first and last residue. A D gene is named only where the DNA matches it firmly. For some rows the clone size is stated as once, few or many, or as a class when expanded; others skip it.

clone size	V gene	J gene	D gene	CDR3 protein	CDR3 DNA
.	TRBV6-1	TRBJ2-1	TRBD2	CASSVAGGLNYNEQFF	TGTGCCAGCAGTGTAGCGGGGGGGCTGAACTACAATGAGCAGTTCTTC
once	TRBV6-6	TRBJ1-4	TRBD1	CATMRQGEKLFF	TGTGCCACCATGCGACAGGGTGAAAAACTGTTTTTT
.	TRBV15	TRBJ1-2	.	CATSELTYGYTF	TGTGCCACCAGCGAACTCACCTATGGCTACACCTTC
.	TRBV24-1	TRBJ1-1	TRBD1	CATSDLMTGEAFF	TGTGCCACCAGTGACCTAATGACAGGGGAAGCTTTCTTT
few	TRBV7-6	TRBJ1-5	.	CASSLEDGFNQPQHF	TGTGCCAGCAGCTTGGAGGACGGGTTCAATCAGCCCCAGCATTTT
.	TRBV10-3	TRBJ1-5	.	CAISDRILNQPQHF	TGTGCCATCAGTGATAGAATTTTGAATCAGCCCCAGCATTTT
.	TRBV19	TRBJ1-2	.	CASSIGRNSDGYTF	TGTGCCAGTAGTATTGGCCGTAATTCGGATGGCTACACCTTC
once	TRBV28	TRBJ1-2	.	CASSLSVYSSILSGYTF	TGTGCCAGCAGTTTATCTGTGTATTCATCAATTCTTTCTGGCTACACCTTC
.	TRBV11-3	TRBJ2-5	.	CASSLGIQETQYF	TGTGCCAGCAGCTTAGGGATACAAGAGACCCAGTACTTC
.	TRBV2	TRBJ2-5	.	CASSLPDGQETQYF	TGTGCCAGCAGTCTCCCTGACGGCCAAGAGACCCAGTACTTC
.	TRBV14	TRBJ1-2	TRBD1	CASSHPGNDRGGYTF	TGTGCCAGCAGCCACCCTGGGAACGACAGGGGCGGCTACACCTTC
.	TRBV29-1	TRBJ2-1	TRBD2	CSVEALGLAGGGEQFF	TGCAGCGTTGAAGCCCTGGGACTAGCGGGGGGAGGTGAGCAGTTCTTC
.	TRBV27	TRBJ2-2	TRBD1	CASSMGQGFAGELFF	TGTGCCAGCAGTATGGGACAGGGTTTCGCCGGGGAGCTGTTTTTT
once	TRBV7-9	TRBJ2-7	TRBD2	CASSRGSGGYEQYF	TGTGCCAGCAGCCGGGGTTCGGGGGGCTACGAGCAGTACTTC
.	TRBV18	TRBJ2-6	.	CASSQDSGANVLTF	TGTGCCAGCTCACAAGACTCTGGGGCCAACGTCCTGACTTTC
.	TRBV28	TRBJ1-4	.	CATGQSSLNEKLFF	TGTGCCACCGGACAGTCATCTCTGAATGAAAAACTGTTTTTT